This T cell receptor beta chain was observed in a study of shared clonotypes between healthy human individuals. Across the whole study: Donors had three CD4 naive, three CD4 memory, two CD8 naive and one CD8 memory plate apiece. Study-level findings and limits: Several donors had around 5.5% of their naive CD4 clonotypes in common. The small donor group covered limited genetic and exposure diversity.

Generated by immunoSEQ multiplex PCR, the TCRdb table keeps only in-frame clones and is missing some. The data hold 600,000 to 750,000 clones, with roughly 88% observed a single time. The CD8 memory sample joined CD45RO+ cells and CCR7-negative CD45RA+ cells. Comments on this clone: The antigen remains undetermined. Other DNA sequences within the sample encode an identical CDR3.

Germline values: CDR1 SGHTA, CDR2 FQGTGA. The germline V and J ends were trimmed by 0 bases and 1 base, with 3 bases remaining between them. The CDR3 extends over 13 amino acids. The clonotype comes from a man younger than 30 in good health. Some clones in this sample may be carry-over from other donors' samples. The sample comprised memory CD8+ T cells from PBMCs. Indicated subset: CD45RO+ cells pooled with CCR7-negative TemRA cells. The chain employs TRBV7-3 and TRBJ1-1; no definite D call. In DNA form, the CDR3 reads TGTGCCAGCAGCTTAACGGAGAACACTGAAGCTTTCTTT. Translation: CASSLTENTEAFF. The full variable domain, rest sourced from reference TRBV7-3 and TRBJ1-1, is GAGVSQTPSNKVTEKGKYVELRCDPISGHTALYWYRQSLGQGPEFLIYFQGTGAADDSGLPNDRFFAVRPEGSVSTLKIQRTERGDSAVYLCASSLTENTEAFFGQGTRLTVV.